This T cell receptor (beta chain) was identified during a study of blood T cell repertoires in COVID-19. Clones were sequenced by immunoSEQ multiplex PCR, and TCRdb holds only the in-frame ones, with some missing. Of around 290,000 clones in the sample, 75% to 95% were seen once. Recruitment covered under 25 US areas and drew participants whose ages spanned about 18 to 100 years. Recovery among Cohort 3 donors was established by two negative PCRs, clearance, or symptom resolution. Sequencing was done on a sample of PBMCs or T cells enriched from blood (not recorded which). The source of this sequence is a woman younger than 45 who had recovered from COVID-19.

The CDR3, as DNA: TGTGCCAGCAGCCCCTTTATGGGAGAAGGCGGGGAGCTGTTTTTT. Its protein product is CASSPFMGEGGELFF. The rearrangement uses TRBV3-1 (or the pseudogene TRBV3-2) and TRBJ2-2; a weak D match, TRBD2 (5 bases). This CDR3 is built from 15 residues. The germline CDR1 and CDR2 sequences are LGHDT and YNNKEL (reference sequence). V was shortened by 4 bases and J by 7 bases, with 16 bases between the two germline ends.